This TCR beta chain was identified during a study of blood T cell repertoires in COVID-19. Background on the study: Both acute and convalescent COVID-19 samples were obtained from the United States, Italy and Spain. Sources were T cells, B-cell-depleted T cells, or PBMCs; the material itself was cDNA or gDNA.

Generated by immunoSEQ multiplex PCR, the TCRdb table keeps only in-frame clones and is missing some. The sample yields under 300,000 clones, more than 75% seen once. The source of this sequence is a woman aged 60-75 years with active or convalescent COVID-19. The sequenced material came from peripheral blood.

In DNA form, the CDR3 reads TGTGCCAGCAGCTTAGGGGCCCGAAGGGGTTCCTACGAGCAGTACTTC. Amino acids: CASSLGARRGSYEQYF. The rearrangement uses TRBV7-2 and TRBJ2-7; a weak D match, TRBD1 (5 bases). This CDR3 spans 16 amino acids. Per germline, CDR1 SGHTA and CDR2 FQGNSA. Trimming shortened V by 1 base and J by 1 base, and 14 bases separated the two germline ends. Variable domain in full (rest from reference TRBV7-2 and TRBJ2-7): GAGVSQSPSNKVTEKGKDVELRCDPISGHTALYWYRQSLGQGLEFLIYFQGNSAPDKSGLPSDRFSAERTGGSVSTLTIQRTQQEDSAVYLCASSLGARRGSYEQYFGPGTRLTVT.